The 11 T cell receptor beta chains below all came from one sample that was sequenced in a study of shared clonotypes between healthy human individuals. TCRdb's table, derived via immunoSEQ multiplex PCR, lists solely in-frame clones and lacks some. This sample has about 980,000 clones, with around three quarters found just once. The material sequenced was memory CD4+ T cells sorted from blood. Subset indicated: CD45RA-negative fraction. These receptor sequences come from a man younger than 35 in good health.

The chain recombines TRBV10-3 with TRBJ2-5, with a possible D match to TRBD2 (6 bases). Germline V gives CDR1 ENHRY, CDR2 SYGVKD. CDR3 length equals 14 residues. V shed 4 bases and J shed 1 base, with 10 bases lying between them. CDR3 DNA: TGTGCCATCAGTGGACTAGGGGCCCAAGAGACCCAGTACTTC. It translates to CAISGLGAQETQYF.

The chain links TRBV30 to TRBJ2-5, with D possibly TRBD1 on 6 matching bases. The ends were cut back, 5 bases at V and 2 bases at J, with 15 bases in the middle. The CDR3 runs 14 residues. The germline gives CDR1 GTSNPN, CDR2 SVGIG (reference sequence). The CDR3 DNA reads as TGTGCCTGGGATTTACAGGGTGGGCAAGAGACCCAGTACTTC. Its protein is CAWDLQGGQETQYF.

V is TRBV7-2 and J is TRBJ1-6; D is undetermined. CDR3 length equals 13 residues. Germline CDR1 reads SGHTA; CDR2 reads FQGNSA. V gave up 5 bases and J gave up 7 bases, with 9 bases separating them. In nucleotides, the CDR3 is TGTGCCAGCAGCACACGGCTAAATTCACCCCTCCACTTT. Translating gives CASSTRLNSPLHF.

The chain couples TRBV7-6 to TRBJ2-3, with 7 bases matching TRBD2. V was clipped by 1 base and J by 6 bases; unmatched bases: 4. Germline CDR1 and CDR2: SGHVS and FNYEAQ. This CDR3 contains 14 residues. The CDR3 DNA is TGTGCCAGCAGCTTAGTGGGACTATCGGATACGCAGTATTTT. Amino acids: CASSLVGLSDTQYF.

The gene calls are TRBV13 and TRBJ2-5; D is ambiguous. The V end lost 1 base, the J end lost 2 bases, and 5 bases lay between the germline ends. The CDR3 has 13 amino acids. Germline CDR1 is PRHDT and CDR2 is FYEKMQ (reference sequence). CDR3 nucleotides: TGTGCCAGCAGCTTAGTCAATCAAGAGACCCAGTACTTC. Amino acids: CASSLVNQETQYF.

This clone has only one observation. This rearrangement joins TRBV10-2 to TRBJ2-3; D ambiguous. This CDR3 region has 15 residues. Per the germline V gene, CDR1 is WSHSY and CDR2 is SAAADI. Trimming stripped 7 bases from V and 1 base from J, with 15 bases between. As DNA, the CDR3 is TGCGCCAGCATCCCCACCTACGAACGCACAGATACGCAGTATTTT. Its translation is CASIPTYERTDTQYF.

Concerning this clone itself: A far larger clone is just one base off, so this is likely a read error. This sample also contains other DNA sequences that code for the same CDR3. The gene calls are TRBV5-1 and TRBJ1-1; 9 nucleotides line up with TRBD1. The CDR3 is 14 residues long. The germline gives CDR1 SGHRS, CDR2 YFSETQ. The J segment lost 4 bases and the V segment lost 8 bases, leaving 9 bases of the junction unmatched. The DNA of the CDR3 is TGCGCCAGTACCGTGGGACAGGGAGGCACTGAAGCTTTCTTT. Translated, it gives CASTVGQGGTEAFF.

This CDR3 reads CASSFRGYQETQYF. The CDR3 region has the DNA TGCGCCAGCAGCTTCCGTGGGTACCAAGAGACCCAGTACTTC. The chain combines TRBV5-1 with TRBJ2-5, with no clear D. With 2 bases removed from V and 0 bases from J, the gap between germline ends came to 8 bases. The CDR3 totals 14 residues. Germline loops: CDR1 SGHRS, CDR2 YFSETQ.

The chain combines TRBV9 with TRBJ1-6; D not certain. Germline V CDR1 and CDR2: SGDLS, YYNGEE. The CDR3 covers 14 residues. V was shortened by 3 bases and J by 7 bases, with 11 bases between the two germline ends. CDR3 region: CASSGGDLNSPLHF. The CDR3 nucleotides are TGTGCCAGCAGCGGCGGAGATCTCAATTCACCCCTCCACTTT.

This clone came up once. This CDR3 is also generated by other DNA sequences in the sample. The genes are TRBV5-1 and TRBJ2-6; D gene unclear. V lost 2 bases to trimming and J lost 0 bases, with 6 bases between them. There are 15 residues in the CDR3. Per germline, CDR1 SGHRS and CDR2 YFSETQ. This chain's CDR3 is CASSLVASGANVLTF. CDR3 bases: TGCGCCAGCAGCTTAGTTGCCTCTGGGGCCAACGTCCTGACTTTC.

The rearrangement joins TRBV19 to TRBJ2-3; 8 positions agree with TRBD1. The CDR3 extends over 19 amino acids. Trimming cost V 0 bases and J 0 bases; bases outside gene matches: 11. Germline V gene sequence: CDR1 LNHDA, CDR2 SQIVND (reference sequence). The CDR3 here is CASSIEGQALYSSTDTQYF. DNA of the CDR3: TGTGCCAGTAGTATAGAGGGACAGGCACTTTACTCTAGCACAGATACGCAGTATTTT. Full variable domain (missing parts from reference TRBV19 and TRBJ2-3): DGGITQSPKYLFRKEGQNVTLSCEQNLNHDAMYWYRQDPGQGLRLIYYSQIVNDFQKGDIAEGYSVSREKKESFPLTVTSAQKNPTAFYLCASSIEGQALYSSTDTQYFGPGTRLTVL.